Listed here are 25 T cell receptor beta chains from one sample, sequenced in a study of T cell repertoires in aging, cancer and after chemotherapy. Multiplex touch-down PCR with TRB-A/B primers amplified rearranged V-D-J TRB sequences. TCRdb re-called the multiplex PCR reads through MiXCR, storing one row per CDR3 protein. Altogether over 10,000 distinct CDR3 sequences are present, around 21% being singletons, with the ten largest covering over 5.5%. Amplification of TCR beta used genomic DNA extracted from peripheral blood. The material sequenced was blood. The receptors were gathered from a human donor in good health.

Relative to its sample, this clonotype is medium-sized. The J gene is TRBJ1-2, the V gene TRBV29-1; TRBD1 matches at 7 bases. CDR3 length equals 13 residues. In germline, CDR1 is SQVTM, CDR2 ANQGSEA. V was pared by 3 bases and J by 5 bases, with 6 bases of the junction left unmatched. The CDR3 reads CSVDNARGYGYTF. The CDR3 coding sequence is TGCAGCGTTGATAACGCCAGGGGGTATGGCTACACCTTC. Together with reference TRBV29-1 and TRBJ1-2, the CDR3 gives the full variable domain: SAVISQKPSRDICQRGTSLTIQCQVDSQVTMMFWYRQQPGQSLTLIATANQGSEATYESGFVIDKFPISRPNLTFSTLTVSNMSPEDSSIYLCSVDNARGYGYTFGSGTRLTVV.

This clonotype was detected many times. The J gene is TRBJ2-5, the V gene TRBV20-1, with 9 nucleotides matching TRBD1. The ends lost 6 bases at V and 1 base at J; junction bases unmatched: 3. The germline V gene has CDR1 DFQATT and CDR2 SNEGSKA (reference sequence). The CDR3 length is 13 residues. The CDR3 sequence is CSAGGQGQETQYF. The CDR3 DNA follows: TGCAGTGCGGGGGGACAGGGCCAAGAGACCCAGTACTTC.

This clonotype was recorded at least ten times. CDR3 nucleotide sequence: TGTGCCAGCAGCTCCGAGGGGCTGAACACTGAAGCTTTCTTT. It encodes CASSSEGLNTEAFF. The chain joins TRBV5-6 to TRBJ1-1, with a tentative D call TRBD1 (5 bases). The CDR3 has 14 residues. Germline V gene sequence: CDR1 SGHDT, CDR2 YYEEEE. Trimming removed 3 bases from V and 0 bases from J, with 9 bases in between. The whole variable domain, filled in from reference TRBV5-6 and TRBJ1-1, reads DAGVTQSPTHLIKTRGQQVTLRCSPKSGHDTVSWYQQALGQGPQFIFQYYEEEERQRGNFPDRFSGHQFPNYSSELNVNALLLGDSALYLCASSSEGLNTEAFFGQGTRLTVV.

The chain has TRBV15 and TRBJ2-7, with D perhaps matching TRBD1 (6 bases). The V gene's germline CDR1 is LNHNV and CDR2 YYDKDF (reference sequence). This CDR3 is built from 13 residues. The V and J ends lost 3 bases and 6 bases respectively, with 12 bases between them. CDR3 protein: CATSSPRGCEQYF. The CDR3 bases are TGTGCCACCAGCAGCCCCAGGGGTTGCGAGCAGTACTTC.

This clonotype has only a few counts. The chain employs TRBV15 and TRBJ2-4; weak D call: TRBD2 (5 bases). V dropped 11 bases and J dropped 1 base, with 9 bases sitting between them. Germline V gives CDR1 LNHNV, CDR2 YYDKDF (reference sequence). The CDR3 contains 12 residues. The CDR3 sequence is CASAAAKNIQYF. The CDR3 coding sequence is TGTGCCTCAGCGGCGGCCAAAAACATTCAGTACTTC.

Judged by abundance, this clonotype is medium-sized. The chain employs TRBV29-1 and TRBJ2-7; TRBD1 is a possible D gene (7 bases). This CDR3 is 12 amino acids long. V dropped 4 bases and J dropped 7 bases, with 14 bases sitting between them. Germline V gene data show CDR1 as SQVTM and CDR2 as ANQGSEA. The CDR3, as DNA: TGCAGCGTTGCCTCAGCAGGGGGGGAGCAGTACTTC. It specifies CSVASAGGEQYF.

This clonotype has more than one count but fewer than ten. The rearrangement links TRBV5-1 to TRBJ2-7; possible D gene TRBD1, 6 bases. The CDR3 covers 14 residues. CDR1 is SGHRS, CDR2 YFSETQ, per germline. V lost 0 bases to trimming and J lost 2 bases, with 9 bases between them. The CDR3 DNA follows: TGCGCCAGCAGCTTGGACAGGGAACCCTACGAGCAGTACTTC. Translating gives CASSLDREPYEQYF.

This clonotype was counted between two and nine times. CDR3 DNA sequence: TGCAGTGCTTATCACAGGGGAGCCTACAATGAGCAGTTCTTC. Amino acids: CSAYHRGAYNEQFF. The chain carries TRBV20-1 and TRBJ2-1, with 7 bases lining up with TRBD1. CDR1 DFQATT and CDR2 SNEGSKA come from the germline V gene (reference sequence). V dropped 5 bases and J dropped 2; count of bases not matched to a gene: 6. This CDR3 is 14 amino acids long.

This clonotype was counted at least ten times. The chain joins TRBV7-2 to TRBJ2-1; 14 bases are shared with TRBD2. Trimming removed 3 bases from V and 3 bases from J; junction bases left unmatched: 4. The germline gives CDR1 SGHTA, CDR2 FQGNSA. The CDR3 length is 17 residues. The CDR3 DNA is TGTGCCAGCAGCTTGACTAGCGGGGGGGCACTCTACAATGAGCAGTTCTTC. Encoded protein: CASSLTSGGALYNEQFF.

By sample fraction, this clonotype is medium-sized (0.01 to 0.1%). The genes are TRBV6-5 and TRBJ1-1; 8 nucleotides match TRBD1. Trimming removed 6 bases from V and 5 bases from J; junction bases left unmatched: 8. Germline V lookup: CDR1 MNHEY, CDR2 SVGAGI. The CDR3 is 14 residues long. The DNA for the CDR3 is TGTGCCAGCAGACCCGGACAGGGAAGGACTGAAGCTTTCTTT. It encodes CASRPGQGRTEAFF.

This clonotype turned up a few times. CDR3 nucleotide sequence: TGTGCCAGCAGCCCGGGGACAGGGGCAACTAATGAAAAACTGTTTTTT. It encodes CASSPGTGATNEKLFF. V gene TRBV5-4 combines with J gene TRBJ1-4; 10 bases line up with TRBD1. Germline V gene lookup returns CDR1 SGHNT and CDR2 YYREEE (reference sequence). V shed 4 bases, J shed 0 bases, and the junction held 3 bases outside the gene matches. The CDR3 loop spans 16 amino acids.

This clonotype was counted a few times. The chain has TRBV20-1 and TRBJ1-1, with 7 bases fitting TRBD1. This CDR3 region has 13 residues. From germline, CDR1 is DFQATT and CDR2 SNEGSKA (reference sequence). With 6 bases clipped from V and 5 bases from J, the junction kept 9 bases outside the gene matches. CDR3 residues: CSASRDRVTEAFF. The CDR3 bases are TGCAGTGCAAGCCGGGACAGAGTAACTGAAGCTTTCTTT.

Relative to its sample, this clonotype is medium-sized. The rearrangement uses TRBV6-4 and TRBJ1-1, with no clear D. CDR1 and CDR2 (germline): MRHNA, SNTAGT. The V gene lost 2 bases and the J gene lost 0 bases, with 4 bases spanning the gap. CDR3 length equals 13 residues. The CDR3 DNA follows: TGTGCCAGCAGTGACAGCATGAACACTGAAGCTTTCTTT. Its protein product is CASSDSMNTEAFF.

This clonotype was recorded a few times. The rearrangement links TRBV7-2 to TRBJ2-5; 7 bases match TRBD1. The CDR3 is 13 amino acids. V trimming: 3 bases; J trimming: 4 bases; junction bases outside the gene matches: 2. Germline V gene data show CDR1 as SGHTA and CDR2 as FQGNSA. This CDR3 is CASSFTGVETQYF. In DNA form, the CDR3 reads TGTGCCAGCAGCTTTACAGGGGTAGAGACCCAGTACTTC.

Worth noting for this clonotype: It may be a read error: a sequence one base away is much more abundant. The rearrangement links TRBV7-6 to TRBJ1-1, with D possibly TRBD1 on 6 matching bases. V lost 3 bases to trimming and J lost 5 bases, with 25 bases between them. The CDR3 extends over 18 amino acids. Germline assignment: CDR1 SGHVS and CDR2 FNYEAQ. CDR3 residues: CASSFPRFRGESGTEAFF. DNA of the CDR3: TGTGCCAGCAGCTTCCCGAGGTTCAGGGGCGAATCTGGGACTGAAGCTTTCTTT.

The chain has TRBV4-3 and TRBJ2-3; D perhaps matches TRBD2 (5 bases). Deletions cut 4 bases from V and 2 bases from J, with 22 bases between. Germline lookup yields CDR1 LGHNA and CDR2 YSLEER. This CDR3 has 18 residues. CDR3 amino acids: CASSLRLRQDGVTDTQYF. As DNA, the CDR3 is TGCGCCAGCAGCCTTCGGTTGAGGCAGGACGGGGTCACAGATACGCAGTATTTT.

As for this clonotype: Relative to the germline gene, one junction end is altered; a read error may explain this. The chain carries TRBV5-1 and TRBJ1-5; D gene unclear. Germline V lookup: CDR1 SGHRS, CDR2 YFSETQ. The CDR3 length is 15 residues. The CDR3, as DNA: TGCGCCAGCAGCTTGATCGGGCAGGCCGATCAGCCCCAGCAATTT. Translating it yields CASSLIGQADQPQQF.

This chain connects TRBV7-2 to TRBJ2-3; 7 positions agree with TRBD1. In germline, CDR1 is SGHTA, CDR2 FQGNSA. The CDR3 loop spans 16 amino acids. V dropped 4 bases and J dropped 1; count of bases not matched to a gene: 8. CDR3 sequence (DNA): TGTGCCAGCAGCTCCCAACGAGGACAGGGCACAGATACGCAGTATTTT. Translated: CASSSQRGQGTDTQYF.

This clonotype was observed a few times. This CDR3 is CSARDMERGYNEQFF. The CDR3 DNA sequence: TGCAGTGCTAGAGATATGGAGCGGGGATACAATGAGCAGTTCTTC. The J gene is TRBJ2-1, the V gene TRBV20-1, with 7 bases fitting TRBD2. The CDR3 is 15 residues long. From germline, CDR1 is DFQATT and CDR2 SNEGSKA (reference sequence). The J segment lost 4 bases and the V segment lost 0 bases, leaving 6 bases of the junction unmatched.

J is TRBJ2-5 and V is TRBV19; 11 positions agree with TRBD2. Germline loops: CDR1 LNHDA, CDR2 SQIVND (reference sequence). V was pared by 1 base and J by 4 bases, with 2 bases of the junction left unmatched. The CDR3 is 15 amino acids. Written as DNA, the CDR3 is TGTGCCAGTAGTATAGGTGGGACTAGCGGAGAGACCCAGTACTTC. Its translation is CASSIGGTSGETQYF. Full variable domain (outside the CDR3, taken from reference TRBV19 and TRBJ2-5): DGGITQSPKYLFRKEGQNVTLSCEQNLNHDAMYWYRQDPGQGLRLIYYSQIVNDFQKGDIAEGYSVSREKKESFPLTVTSAQKNPTAFYLCASSIGGTSGETQYFGPGTRLLVL.

This clonotype has more than one count but fewer than ten. CDR3 sequence: CASLPLRGPGQTQYF. The CDR3 DNA follows: TGTGCCAGCCTACCCCTTCGGGGGCCCGGCCAGACGCAGTATTTT. The chain carries TRBV6-1 and TRBJ2-3; D is tentatively TRBD1 or TRBD2 (6 bases each). Per the germline V gene, CDR1 is MNHNS and CDR2 is SASEGT. This CDR3 region has 15 residues. V lost 8 bases to trimming and J lost 9 bases, with 24 bases between them.

The rearrangement joins TRBV19 to TRBJ2-2, with D perhaps matching TRBD1 or TRBD2 (5 bases each). Germline V gives CDR1 LNHDA, CDR2 SQIVND (reference sequence). This CDR3 is 16 amino acids long. V was trimmed by 3 bases and J by 4 bases, leaving 15 bases between them. Here the CDR3 DNA reads TGTGCCAGTAGTATTATTGGGACCCTCAGCACCGGGGAGCTGTTTTTT. Its translation: CASSIIGTLSTGELFF.

This chain connects TRBV5-5 to TRBJ2-1; D is perhaps TRBD2 (5 bases). V lost 3 bases, J lost 3 bases, and 10 bases lay in between. CDR1 is SGHKS, CDR2 YYEKEE, per germline (reference sequence). CDR3 size: 14 residues. The CDR3 spells CASSSPSFYNEQFF. The CDR3 DNA is TGTGCCAGCAGCTCTCCTAGCTTCTACAATGAGCAGTTCTTC.

In this sample, this clonotype turned up a few times. The chain uses TRBV30 and TRBJ2-1; 12 bases align to TRBD2. J lost 10 bases, V lost 5 bases, and 9 bases had no gene match. Germline CDR1 and CDR2: GTSNPN and SVGIG (reference sequence). The length of the CDR3 is 14 residues. The CDR3 DNA sequence: TGTGCCTGGGAGACTAGCGGGGGCTGGTTGGAGCAGTTCTTC. Its translation is CAWETSGGWLEQFF.

The chain is built from TRBV6-1 and TRBJ2-3; tentatively, D is TRBD1 (5 bases). Trimming took off 2 bases at V and 2 bases at J, with 11 bases between the two ends. This CDR3 region has 15 residues. Germline CDR1 and CDR2: MNHNS and SASEGT. CDR3 nucleotide sequence: TGTGCCAGCAGTGAACAGGGTCCCCCCACAGATACGCAGTATTTT. Amino acid sequence: CASSEQGPPTDTQYF.